This is a list of T cell receptor beta chains from one sample in a study of T cell responses to AZD1222 COVID-19 vaccine. Clones were sequenced by immunoSEQ multiplex PCR, and TCRdb holds only the in-frame ones, with some missing. This table has 150,000 or so clones, about nine tenths appearing once. The sample was peripheral blood, taken on day 0 of AZD1222 vaccination. The source is an adult in good health. The CDR3 runs from the conserved cysteine through the conserved F or W. The D gene is left open where the match is weak.

V	J	length	D	CDR3
TRBV5-1	TRBJ1-2	14	.	CASSLSDKHYGYTF
TRBV7-9	TRBJ1-2	17	.	CASSLAGTKALNYGYTF
TRBV7-8	TRBJ1-5	17	TRBD1	CASSFRKGQGLDQPQHF
TRBV7-2	TRBJ2-7	13	.	CASSSSSWVEQYF
TRBV11-2	TRBJ2-6	15	.	CASSLSASGANVLTF
TRBV5-4	TRBJ1-1	17	.	CASSSGPGRQVGTEAFF
TRBV19	TRBJ1-3	15	.	CASSWGGSTGNTIYF
TRBV5-6	TRBJ1-1	15	.	CASSLGRDLNTEAFF
TRBV3-1/TRBV3-2	TRBJ2-5	14	TRBD1	CASSHHRGLETQYF
TRBV18	TRBJ2-7	15	.	CASSLQTQGNYEQYF
TRBV9	TRBJ2-2	13	.	CASSVEGTGELFF
TRBV5-1	TRBJ1-1	14	.	CASNLIDLNTEAFF
TRBV4-1	TRBJ1-3	15	.	CASSHVRTGGDTIYF
TRBV19	TRBJ1-6	17	.	CASSIDRGRSISSPLHF
TRBV2	TRBJ1-5	15	.	CASGDAQGSNQPQHF
TRBV12-3/TRBV12-4	TRBJ2-7	12	TRBD2	CASVLGGGEQYF
TRBV7-3	TRBJ1-6	17	.	CASSLNPVQGIDSPLHF
TRBV4-1	TRBJ1-4	13	.	CASRAGTYEKLFF
TRBV3-1/TRBV3-2	TRBJ2-7	16	TRBD1	CASSLLNRGDDHEQYF
TRBV12-3/TRBV12-4	TRBJ1-1	13	.	CASSLARSTEAFF
TRBV14	TRBJ1-1	13	.	CASSQGAVSGAFF
TRBV4-2	TRBJ2-3	15	.	CASSPGSPNTDTQYF
TRBV7-2	TRBJ2-5	13	TRBD2	CASSWGGKETQYF